The T cell receptor (beta chain) under discussion was sequenced for a study of blood T cell repertoires in COVID-19. Study details: T cells, B-cell-depleted T cells, or PBMCs provided the cDNA or gDNA that served as material.

Germline V CDR1 and CDR2: SGHRS, YFSETQ. Between the trimmed V and J ends, which lost 7 bases and 1 base, there was a span of 8 bases. The CDR3 runs 12 residues. Resolution of symptoms, clearance, or two negative PCRs was present in recovered Cohort 3 donors. Produced via immunoSEQ multiplex PCR; TCRdb's table is partial and in-frame only. Here the sample spans about 350,000 clones, around 87% being singletons. Sequenced material: PBMCs or T cells enriched from blood (not recorded which). The chain couples TRBV5-1 to TRBJ1-1, with D unclear. The source of this sequence is a woman in her twenties or thirties who had recovered from COVID-19. Here the CDR3 reads CASARANTEAFF. The CDR3 DNA reads as TGCGCCAGCGCCCGCGCGAACACTGAAGCTTTCTTT. Drawing the rest from reference TRBV5-1 and TRBJ1-1, the complete variable domain is KAGVTQTPRYLIKTRGQQVTLSCSPISGHRSVSWYQQTPGQGLQFLFEYFSETQRNKGNFPGRFSGRQFSNSRSEMNVSTLELGDSALYLCASARANTEAFFGQGTRLTVV.